Each of the 32 T cell receptor beta chains below was sequenced from the same sample in a study of molecular identifiers for immune sequencing clone quantification. TCRdb reanalysed the PCR reads using MiXCR and keeps one entry per CDR3 protein. The repertoire consists of some 70,000 distinct CDR3 sequences, with 15% to 20% occurring once and the leading ten covering about 1.5%. The material sequenced was naive CD8+ T cells from blood, with Jurkat cell RNA spiked in. Subset meaning: FACS-sorted CD8+CD4-CCR7+CD45RA+ naive T cells. These receptors were obtained from a human donor in good health. Some libraries in this study had Jurkat cell RNA spiked in.

In its sample, this clonotype was seen many times. The genes are TRBV7-2 and TRBJ2-3; 12 positions agree with TRBD1. The CDR3 spans 18 residues. Unmatched junction bases numbered 10, after V lost 3 bases and J lost 3 bases. The germline gives CDR1 SGHTA, CDR2 FQGNSA. Here the CDR3 reads CASSLLGQGARWTDTQYF. The CDR3, as DNA: TGTGCCAGCAGCTTGTTGGGACAGGGGGCGCGGTGGACAGATACGCAGTATTTT.

This clonotype was seen a few times. This may come from a read error, since a much larger clone is one base off. The missing conserved phenylalanine or tryptophan at the end of this CDR3 makes a read error likely. The rearrangement joins TRBV12-3 or TRBV12-4 to TRBJ1-1, with D perhaps matching TRBD1 (5 bases). V was clipped by 5 bases and J by 6 bases, with 13 bases between them. This CDR3 is built from 13 residues. In DNA, the CDR3 is TGTGCCAGCAGTACCCTCGGGGACCCTGAAGCTTTCCTT. Translation gives CASSTLGDPEAFL.

The sample holds many counts of this clonotype. The V call is TRBV29-1, the J call TRBJ2-1; D possibly corresponds to TRBD2 (6 bases). Germline lookup yields CDR1 SQVTM and CDR2 ANQGSEA. The germline V and J ends were trimmed by 3 bases and 9 bases, with 21 bases remaining between them. The CDR3 totals 15 residues. The CDR3 DNA sequence: TGCAGCGTTGAGTGGTCACCTAGCGTTTACGGTGAGCAGTTCTTC. Translated: CSVEWSPSVYGEQFF.

This clonotype showed up many times. V gene TRBV20-1 combines with J gene TRBJ2-7; D remains unclear. CDR3 length equals 14 residues. V was clipped by 0 bases and J by 4 bases, with 13 bases between them. Germline CDR1 reads DFQATT; CDR2 reads SNEGSKA (reference sequence). CDR3 sequence reads: CSARDETSRYEQYF. CDR3 in DNA: TGCAGTGCTAGAGACGAGACATCCCGTTACGAGCAGTACTTC.

The chain joins TRBV30 to TRBJ2-7; 9 nucleotides line up with TRBD2. The CDR3 extends over 13 amino acids. Germline lookup yields CDR1 GTSNPN and CDR2 SVGIG (reference sequence). Unmatched junction bases numbered 2, after V lost 5 bases and J lost 0 bases. CDR3 DNA: TGTGCCTGGGGAGCGGGAGGCTCCTACGAGCAGTACTTC. It encodes CAWGAGGSYEQYF.

Notes on this clonotype: The junction differs from germline at one of its ends, possibly a read error. The chain joins TRBV3-1 to TRBJ2-7; 12 bases line up with TRBD2. Germline loops: CDR1 LGHDT, CDR2 YNNKEL (reference sequence). CDR3 size: 15 residues. In nucleotides, the CDR3 is TGTGCCAACAGCCCACCCGGACTAGCGGGATACGAGCAGTACTTC. It encodes CANSPPGLAGYEQYF.

This clonotype has at least ten counts. The chain employs TRBV6-5 and TRBJ2-7, with 15 bases lining up with TRBD2. CDR1 is MNHEY and CDR2 is SVGAGI in the germline V gene. Trimming cost V 1 base and J 2 bases; bases outside gene matches: 6. The CDR3 length is 18 residues. The CDR3 DNA follows: TGTGCCAGCAGTTACTATTACCGGACTAGCGGGAGGGCCTACGAGCAGTACTTC. Translating it yields CASSYYYRTSGRAYEQYF.

This clonotype was seen only once. This may stem from a read error, because a much larger clone lies one nucleotide away. The rearrangement links TRBV27 to TRBJ2-7; D not resolved. The germline CDR1 and CDR2 sequences are MNHEY and SMNVEV (reference sequence). This CDR3 has 11 amino acids. In DNA form, the CDR3 reads TGTGCCAGCAGTTCCGGCTACGAGCGGTACTTC. Encoded protein: CASSSGYERYF.

This clonotype showed up many times. The chain combines TRBV7-2 with TRBJ2-3; possibly TRBD1 or TRBD2 for D (7 bases each). The V end was cut by 5 bases, the J end by 5 bases, with 17 bases between. The CDR3 runs 15 residues. Germline V gene data show CDR1 as SGHTA and CDR2 as FQGNSA. CDR3: CASSPGGAVRDTQYF. CDR3 DNA: TGTGCCAGCAGCCCAGGGGGGGCAGTAAGAGATACGCAGTATTTT.

V gene TRBV9 combines with J gene TRBJ2-1; D unresolved. The ends were cut back, 0 bases at V and 2 bases at J, with 12 bases in the middle. CDR1 is SGDLS and CDR2 is YYNGEE in the germline V gene. The CDR3 runs to 16 residues. The CDR3 DNA follows: TGTGCCAGCAGCGTAGATGAGGAGATGCCCTACAATGAGCAGTTCTTC. The encoded protein is CASSVDEEMPYNEQFF. Variable domain in full (rest from reference TRBV9 and TRBJ2-1): DSGVTQTPKHLITATGQRVTLRCSPRSGDLSVYWYQQSLDQGLQFLIQYYNGEERAKGNILERFSAQQFPDLHSELNLSSLELGDSALYFCASSVDEEMPYNEQFFGPGTRLTVL.

This clonotype was seen repeatedly, ten times or more. The CDR3 protein is CASSFSGGLGPNDEQFF. In DNA, the CDR3 is TGTGCCAGCAGCTTCTCAGGGGGTTTGGGGCCTAATGATGAGCAGTTCTTC. The V call is TRBV7-8, the J call TRBJ2-1; 7 bases align to TRBD1. CDR1 SGHVS and CDR2 FQNEAQ come from the germline V gene. The length of the CDR3 is 17 residues. The V segment lost 3 bases and the J segment 8 bases; nucleotides outside the gene matches: 16.

This clonotype was recorded many times. The rearrangement joins TRBV19 to TRBJ1-1, with D tentatively TRBD1 (6 bases). V was cut by 4 bases and J by 5 bases, with 14 bases left in between. There are 14 residues in the CDR3. CDR1 and CDR2 from the germline V gene are LNHDA and SQIVND (reference sequence). The CDR3 nucleotides are TGTGCCAGTAGTACTAAATTTACAGGGACTGAAGCTTTCTTT. It translates to CASSTKFTGTEAFF.

Regarding this clonotype: The junction does not match germline at one end; this may be a read error. The chain joins TRBV19 to TRBJ2-1; a possible D gene is TRBD2 (6 bases). CDR3 size: 15 residues. CDR1 is LNHDA, CDR2 SQIVND, per germline (reference sequence). DNA of the CDR3: TGTGCCAGTAGTATCCGGGAGCTCATAGGCAATGGGCAGTTCTTC. Protein product: CASSIRELIGNGQFF.

This clonotype was seen many times. The rearrangement links TRBV11-2 to TRBJ1-1; D unclear. The CDR3 is made up of 16 amino acids. Per germline, CDR1 SGHAT and CDR2 FQNNGV. With 4 bases removed from V and 11 bases from J, the gap between germline ends came to 26 bases. The CDR3 DNA reads TGTGCCAGCAGCTACATACCGAGTGGAGGGCCGGTAGGGGCTTTCTTT. Protein product: CASSYIPSGGPVGAFF. Full variable domain (missing parts from reference TRBV11-2 and TRBJ1-1): EAGVAQSPRYKIIEKRQSVAFWCNPISGHATLYWYQQILGQGPKLLIQFQNNGVVDDSQLPKDRFSAERLKGVDSTLKIQPAKLEDSAVYLCASSYIPSGGPVGAFFGQGTRLTVV.

This rearrangement joins TRBV15 to TRBJ1-5; maybe TRBD1 (5 bases). The V gene lost 4 bases and the J gene lost 9 bases, with 16 bases spanning the gap. This CDR3 has 14 residues. The germline V gene encodes CDR1 LNHNV and CDR2 YYDKDF (reference sequence). CDR3 in amino acids: CATSTEFSGGPQHF. Here the CDR3 DNA reads TGTGCCACCAGCACAGAGTTCTCCGGGGGGCCCCAGCATTTT.

This clonotype showed up many times. This chain connects TRBV3-1 to TRBJ2-7; 10 bases are a match to TRBD1. Trimming removed 0 bases from V and 4 bases from J; junction bases left unmatched: 9. Germline V gene sequence: CDR1 LGHDT, CDR2 YNNKEL (reference sequence). The CDR3 runs to 17 residues. CDR3 coding DNA: TGTGCCAGCAGCCAAGATGTATCGGGGACAGGGGTTTACGAGCAGTACTTC. Protein sequence: CASSQDVSGTGVYEQYF.

This clonotype was seen at least ten times. The chain uses TRBV27 and TRBJ2-1, with 10 bases fitting TRBD2. Trimming cost V 5 bases and J 8 bases; bases outside gene matches: 9. Per germline, CDR1 MNHEY and CDR2 SMNVEV (reference sequence). The CDR3 is 15 amino acids. CDR3 amino acids: CASSVPGLAPYEQFF. CDR3 coding DNA: TGTGCCAGCAGTGTACCGGGACTAGCGCCATATGAGCAGTTCTTC.

This clonotype was detected ten times or more. The rearrangement links TRBV19 to TRBJ2-6; D ambiguous. In germline, CDR1 is LNHDA, CDR2 SQIVND (reference sequence). The ends were cut back, 6 bases at V and 1 base at J, with 10 bases in the middle. The CDR3 runs to 15 residues. Here the CDR3 reads CASSPVTSGANVLTF. In DNA, the CDR3 is TGTGCCAGTAGCCCCGTGACTTCTGGGGCCAACGTCCTGACTTTC. Using reference TRBV19 and TRBJ2-6 for the parts outside the CDR3, the full variable domain is DGGITQSPKYLFRKEGQNVTLSCEQNLNHDAMYWYRQDPGQGLRLIYYSQIVNDFQKGDIAEGYSVSREKKESFPLTVTSAQKNPTAFYLCASSPVTSGANVLTFGAGSRLTVL.

This clonotype was observed many times. The rearrangement joins TRBV27 to TRBJ2-7; D remains ambiguous. The V gene lost 4 bases and the J gene lost 2 bases, with 9 bases spanning the gap. CDR3 length equals 13 residues. The germline V gene encodes CDR1 MNHEY and CDR2 SMNVEV (reference sequence). In DNA, the CDR3 is TGTGCCAGCAGTTCTGTAGCCCCCTACGAGCAGTACTTC. Amino acids: CASSSVAPYEQYF.

This clonotype has just a few counts. The rearrangement links TRBV4-3 to TRBJ2-3, with no clear D. The CDR3 is 16 residues long. The germline V and J ends were trimmed by 6 bases and 0 bases, with 16 bases remaining between them. Germline values: CDR1 LGHNA, CDR2 YSLEER. The CDR3 region has the DNA TGCGCCAGCAGGCGCGCACGGGCGGCTAGCACAGATACGCAGTATTTT. Its protein is CASRRARAASTDTQYF.

This chain connects TRBV24-1 to TRBJ2-2, with a tentative D call TRBD1 (6 bases). Trimming stripped 5 bases from V and 3 bases from J, with 12 bases between. The germline V gene has CDR1 KGHDR and CDR2 SFDVKD. The CDR3 is made up of 15 amino acids. The CDR3 bases are TGTGCCACCAGTGCGACTGGACAGTACACCGGGGAGCTGTTTTTT. It translates to CATSATGQYTGELFF.

This clonotype was seen many times. This sequence joins TRBV10-2 and TRBJ2-3; 8 positions match TRBD2. The CDR3 loop spans 19 amino acids. Germline assignment: CDR1 WSHSY and CDR2 SAAADI. After removal of 5 bases from V and 1 base from J, the junction contained 17 bases not matched to a gene. The chain's CDR3 is CASSPLSDSGRFGTDTQYF. The CDR3 DNA reads TGCGCCAGCAGTCCCCTCTCCGACAGCGGGAGATTCGGCACAGATACGCAGTATTTT.

This clonotype came up many times. V gene TRBV13 combines with J gene TRBJ2-5; D uncertain. This CDR3 is 13 amino acids long. Trimming took off 3 bases at V and 2 bases at J, with 7 bases between the two ends. CDR1 and CDR2 (germline): PRHDT, FYEKMQ (reference sequence). Written as DNA, the CDR3 is TGTGCCAGCAGCTTGGTGGGGCAAGAGACCCAGTACTTC. Its protein is CASSLVGQETQYF.

This clonotype was picked up a small number of times. A read error may be the cause here, since a much bigger clone is one base away. A read error is likely, as this CDR3 ends without the conserved phenylalanine or tryptophan. V gene TRBV6-6 combines with J gene TRBJ2-3; D is unclear. CDR3 size: 14 residues. The germline V gene has CDR1 MNHNY and CDR2 SVGAGI (reference sequence). V was pared by 7 bases and J by 0 bases, with 11 bases between. This CDR3 reads CASTLYASTDTQYS. The CDR3 DNA reads as TGTGCCAGCACCCTCTACGCTAGCACAGATACGCAGTATTCT.

This clonotype was picked up many times. V and J are TRBV4-2 and TRBJ2-3; 7 nucleotides agree with TRBD2. The germline CDR1 and CDR2 sequences are LGHNA and YNFKEQ. V lost 5 bases to trimming and J lost 2 bases; unmatched junction nucleotides: 7. This CDR3 has 15 amino acids. CDR3 protein: CASSMMAGVTDTQYF. The CDR3 coding sequence is TGTGCCAGCAGCATGATGGCGGGGGTCACAGATACGCAGTATTTT.

This clonotype was counted at least ten times. The chain carries TRBV7-6 and TRBJ2-3; D is possibly TRBD2 (5 bases). There are 15 residues in the CDR3. In germline, CDR1 is SGHVS, CDR2 FNYEAQ. V lost 5 bases, J lost 0 bases, and 12 bases lay in between. CDR3 protein: CASSQTTGSTDTQYF. CDR3 coding DNA: TGTGCCAGCAGCCAGACTACCGGTAGCACAGATACGCAGTATTTT.

In this sample, this clonotype turned up many times. This CDR3 reads CASSWDRATDTQYF. CDR3 DNA sequence: TGTGCCAGCAGTTGGGACAGGGCGACAGATACGCAGTATTTT. The chain combines TRBV27 with TRBJ2-3; 9 bases line up with TRBD1. The germline V gene encodes CDR1 MNHEY and CDR2 SMNVEV (reference sequence). The CDR3 consists of 14 residues. Unmatched junction bases numbered 2, after V lost 4 bases and J lost 3 bases.

Ten or more counts support this clonotype. This CDR3 is CASSWGRAYEQYF. The CDR3 DNA reads as TGTGCCAGCAGTTGGGGGAGGGCGTACGAGCAGTACTTC. The J gene is TRBJ2-7, the V gene TRBV28, with 7 bases identical to TRBD2. Losses at the gene ends were 4 bases for V and 4 bases for J; bases not matched to a gene: 4. In germline, CDR1 is MDHEN, CDR2 SYDVKM. The CDR3 spans 13 residues.

The V call is TRBV7-6, the J call TRBJ1-6; 8 bases line up with TRBD1. With 0 bases clipped from V and 7 bases from J, the junction kept 8 bases outside the gene matches. This CDR3 is built from 17 residues. Germline loops: CDR1 SGHVS, CDR2 FNYEAQ. The CDR3 DNA is TGTGCCAGCAGCTTAGCAAATGGACAGGGTGGGAATTCACCCCTCCACTTT. It is translated as CASSLANGQGGNSPLHF.

This clonotype was seen many times. This chain links TRBV30 with TRBJ2-7, with unresolved D. This CDR3 has 13 amino acids. From germline, CDR1 is GTSNPN and CDR2 SVGIG (reference sequence). The V end lost 2 bases, the J end lost 1 base, and 9 bases lay between the germline ends. CDR3 coding DNA: TGTGCCTGGAGTACCAGCCCGTCCTACGAGCAGTACTTC. It codes for CAWSTSPSYEQYF.

In its sample, this clonotype was seen many times. This chain uses TRBV9 with TRBJ1-6, with D unclear. From germline, CDR1 is SGDLS and CDR2 YYNGEE. The V and J ends lost 3 bases and 7 bases respectively, with 11 bases between them. The CDR3 runs 14 residues. DNA of the CDR3: TGTGCCAGCAGCGACGGACCGATAAATTCACCCCTCCACTTT. Amino acid sequence: CASSDGPINSPLHF.

This sequence joins TRBV11-1 and TRBJ2-5, with D possibly being TRBD1 or TRBD2 (5 bases each). The CDR3 consists of 17 residues. V lost 0 bases, J lost 1 base, and 15 bases lay in between. CDR1 is SGHAT, CDR2 FQDESV, per germline (reference sequence). CDR3 region: CASSLAGPIQPQETQYF. CDR3 DNA: TGTGCCAGCAGCTTAGCGGGACCAATACAACCCCAAGAGACCCAGTACTTC.